The T cell receptor beta chain under discussion was sequenced for a study of blood T cell repertoires in COVID-19. Study as a whole: The cDNA or gDNA used as material had been derived from T cells, B-cell-depleted T cells, or PBMCs.

Germline CDR1 and CDR2: SGHRS and YFSETQ. The CDR3 covers 16 residues. Germline trimming cut 2 bases from V and 6 bases from J; bases unmatched to any gene: 9. Per the original data handling: Reference gene primer amplification yielded estimated nucleated cell counts. Libraries were prepared by immunoSEQ multiplex PCR; TCRdb keeps only in-frame clonotypes and omits some of them. The DNA was the basis for D and trimming; V, J and clone size are from that table. The table includes 25,000 to 35,000 clones, nearly 90% detected once. J is TRBJ2-7 and V is TRBV5-1; the match to TRBD1 covers 12 bases. The clonotype was recovered from a human donor with acute or convalescent COVID-19. The donor label of this sample is uncertain. The specimen sequenced was peripheral blood. This CDR3 reads CASSLSPGQGASEQYF. The CDR3 DNA is TGCGCCAGCAGCTTATCCCCGGGACAGGGGGCTTCCGAGCAGTACTTC.